This record concerns one T cell receptor (beta chain) sequence. Antigen unknown. A much larger clonotype is one base distant, so this may be a read error. Study-level findings and limits: Tumor memory CD4+ T cell TCR gene usage was found to cluster with blood and lymph node memory CD4+ cells and with lymph node naive CD4+ cells.

The length of the CDR3 is 12 residues. Deletions cut 1 base from V and 5 bases from J, with 5 bases between. Per the germline V gene, CDR1 is LGHDT and CDR2 is YNNKEL (reference sequence). Full-length variable regions came from constant-region reverse primers plus semi-nested Nested Universal Primer A PCR. TCRdb fed the 5' RACE reads into MiXCR, producing one record per CDR3 protein. This sample has about 40,000 distinct CDR3 sequences, with approximately 17% found just once. V is TRBV3-1 and J is TRBJ2-5; D uncertain. The sequence came from a female donor with breast cancer. The source material was naive CD4+ T cells sorted from a lymph node. Subset here: naive CD4+ T cells, CD4+CD45RA+CD25-. The CDR3 DNA is TGTGCCAGCAGCCAAGTTAGGGAGACCCAGTACTTC. This codes for CASSQVRETQYF.